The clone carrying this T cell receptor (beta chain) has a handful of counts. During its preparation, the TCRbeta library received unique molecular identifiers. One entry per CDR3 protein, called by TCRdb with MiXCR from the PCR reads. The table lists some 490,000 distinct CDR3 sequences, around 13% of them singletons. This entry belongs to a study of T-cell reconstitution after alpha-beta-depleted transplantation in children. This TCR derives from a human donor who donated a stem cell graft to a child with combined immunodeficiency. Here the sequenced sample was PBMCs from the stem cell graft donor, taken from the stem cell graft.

CDR3 DNA sequence: TGTGCCAGCAGCTCCCCGGGGGTCCCCTATGGCTACACCTTC. Translating it yields CASSSPGVPYGYTF. The chain has TRBV7-9 and TRBJ1-2; a possible D gene is TRBD1 (5 bases). Germline lookup yields CDR1 SEHNR and CDR2 FQNEAQ (reference sequence). The CDR3 is 14 amino acids. The V gene lost 4 bases and the J gene lost 4 bases, with 13 bases spanning the gap.